These T cell receptor beta chains were read from a single sample in a study of blood T cell repertoires in COVID-19. Clones were sequenced by immunoSEQ multiplex PCR, and TCRdb holds only the in-frame ones, with some missing. The table has 170,000 or so clones, about 83% seen once. What was sequenced was peripheral blood. These receptors were collected from a woman in her late teens or twenties who had recovered from COVID-19. Each CDR3 is given with its conserved first and last residue. The D gene is left open where the match is weak. Size is stated for part of the rows, as once, few or many counts, or as a class when the clone is expanded.

clone size	D gene	V gene	J gene	CDR3 protein	CDR3 DNA
NA	TRBD2	TRBV9	TRBJ2-1	CASSVGGLAGYNEQFF	TGTGCCAGCAGCGTAGGGGGACTAGCGGGTTACAATGAGCAGTTCTTC
NA	NA	TRBV6-5	TRBJ1-4	CASSYSMRGAREKLFF	TGTGCCAGCAGTTACTCGATGCGGGGGGCGCGTGAAAAACTGTTTTTT
once	NA	TRBV27	TRBJ2-6	CASSLLPVSGANVLTF	TGTGCCAGCAGTTTACTCCCCGTCTCTGGGGCCAACGTCCTGACTTTC
NA	NA	TRBV7-8	TRBJ2-5	CASSLRGLQETQYF	TGTGCCAGCAGCCTTCGGGGACTCCAAGAGACCCAGTACTTC
NA	NA	TRBV4-1	TRBJ2-7	CASSPDPGDEQYF	TGCGCCAGCAGCCCCGACCCGGGGGACGAGCAGTACTTC
NA	TRBD1	TRBV5-6	TRBJ1-3	CASSLLGQAYSGNTIYF	TGTGCCAGCAGCTTGCTTGGACAGGCTTACTCTGGAAACACCATATATTTT
few	TRBD1	TRBV4-2	TRBJ1-6	CASSPSGTDNSPLHF	TGTGCCAGCAGCCCGTCCGGGACAGATAATTCACCCCTCCACTTT
NA	TRBD1	TRBV27	TRBJ1-2	CASRTGNYGYTF	TGTGCCAGCAGGACAGGGAACTATGGCTACACCTTC
few	TRBD1	TRBV7-9	TRBJ1-3	CASSPLYPGQKIGNTIYF	TGTGCCAGCAGCCCCCTCTACCCGGGACAGAAAATTGGAAACACCATATATTTT
NA	TRBD2	TRBV10-3	TRBJ2-3	CAISESLAGGQDTQYF	TGTGCCATCAGTGAGTCCCTAGCGGGGGGACAAGATACGCAGTATTTT
NA	NA	TRBV7-9	TRBJ2-1	CASSLESLWLTGRDEQFF	TGTGCCAGCAGCTTAGAGAGTCTCTGGCTCACGGGTCGCGATGAGCAGTTCTTC
NA	TRBD1	TRBV10-3	TRBJ1-3	CAISESFGTGKTDGNTIYF	TGTGCCATCAGTGAGTCGTTTGGGACAGGGAAAACGGATGGAAACACCATATATTTT
once	TRBD1	TRBV3-1/TRBV3-2	TRBJ1-1	CASSQDAQGGMNTEAFF	TGTGCCAGCAGCCAAGACGCACAGGGGGGAATGAACACTGAAGCTTTCTTT
NA	TRBD2	TRBV4-2	TRBJ2-1	CASSQEIAGGPNEQFF	TGTGCCAGCAGCCAAGAGATCGCGGGAGGGCCCAATGAGCAGTTCTTC
NA	TRBD1	TRBV10-3	TRBJ1-1	CAINPTGGNTEAFF	TGTGCCATCAACCCGACAGGGGGGAACACTGAAGCTTTCTTT
NA	TRBD2	TRBV6-4	TRBJ2-1	CASPLLAALEEQFF	TGTGCCAGCCCGTTACTAGCGGCCCTTGAGGAGCAGTTCTTC
few	NA	TRBV6-6	TRBJ1-2	CASGGEPGYTF	TGTGCCAGCGGGGGGGAACCTGGCTACACCTTC
NA	NA	TRBV7-8	TRBJ2-1	CASRRRGQKNNEQFF	TGTGCCAGCCGAAGGAGGGGACAGAAGAACAATGAGCAGTTCTTC
NA	TRBD1	TRBV3-1/TRBV3-2	TRBJ2-7	CASSLLGTGGYEQYF	TGTGCCAGCAGCCTACTGGGGACAGGGGGCTACGAGCAGTACTTC
NA	NA	TRBV6-2/TRBV6-3	TRBJ2-4	CASSWRKNIQYF	TGTGCCAGCAGTTGGAGAAAAAACATTCAGTACTTC
NA	NA	TRBV6-5	TRBJ1-1	CASSRVGGETEAFF	TGTGCCAGCAGTCGCGTCGGGGGGGAAACTGAAGCTTTCTTT
NA	TRBD1	TRBV2	TRBJ1-6	CASGRDRGNSPLHF	TGTGCCAGCGGCCGGGACAGGGGTAATTCACCCCTCCACTTT
NA	TRBD1	TRBV6-4	TRBJ2-2	CASSATGGFTGELFF	TGTGCCAGCAGCGCGACAGGGGGGTTTACCGGGGAGCTGTTTTTT
NA	NA	TRBV5-8	TRBJ2-6	CASASQGANVLTF	TGTGCCAGCGCATCGCAGGGGGCCAACGTCCTGACTTTC
NA	NA	TRBV3-1/TRBV3-2	TRBJ1-1	CASSSAGFAEAFF	TGTGCCAGCAGCTCAGCGGGGTTCGCTGAAGCTTTCTTT
NA	TRBD1	TRBV6-5	TRBJ2-5	CASSKDRVQETQYF	TGTGCCAGCAGTAAGGACAGGGTCCAAGAGACCCAGTACTTC
few	NA	TRBV7-9	TRBJ1-2	CASSLGGSANYGYTF	TGTGCCAGCAGCTTAGGCGGCAGCGCGAACTATGGCTACACCTTC
once	TRBD1	TRBV4-1	TRBJ1-1	CASSQETGGLGTEAFF	TGCGCCAGCAGCCAAGAGACAGGGGGCCTCGGCACTGAAGCTTTCTTT
NA	TRBD2	TRBV2	TRBJ2-1	CASSREGLAASYNEQFF	TGTGCCAGCAGCCGCGAGGGACTAGCGGCTTCCTACAATGAGCAGTTCTTC
NA	TRBD1	TRBV7-9	TRBJ2-4	CASSLAGGANQYF	TGTGCCAGCAGCTTAGCAGGGGGCGCGAATCAGTACTTC
NA	NA	TRBV19	TRBJ1-4	CASSIDITGNEKLFF	TGTGCCAGTAGCATCGACATAACGGGGAATGAAAAACTGTTTTTT
NA	NA	TRBV27	TRBJ2-1	CASSFSSYNEQFF	TGTGCCAGCAGTTTCAGCTCCTACAATGAGCAGTTCTTC
NA	NA	TRBV7-9	TRBJ1-1	CASSLSGAEAFF	TGTGCCAGCAGCTTATCGGGGGCTGAAGCTTTCTTT
few	NA	TRBV29-1	TRBJ1-1	CSARQANTEAFF	TGCAGCGCCCGACAAGCGAACACTGAAGCTTTCTTT
NA	TRBD1	TRBV19	TRBJ2-7	CASSSTQGYEQYF	TGTGCCAGTAGTAGCACACAGGGGTACGAGCAGTACTTC
NA	TRBD2	TRBV10-2	TRBJ2-3	CASSESTPLAGESDTQYF	TGCGCCAGCAGTGAGTCAACACCCCTAGCGGGAGAGTCAGATACGCAGTATTTT
few	TRBD1	TRBV27	TRBJ1-1	CASSKDRVWTEAFF	TGTGCCAGCAGTAAAGACAGGGTGTGGACTGAAGCTTTCTTT
NA	TRBD2	TRBV20-1	TRBJ2-1	CSASSPLSAGTYNEQFF	TGCAGTGCTAGTAGCCCACTTTCAGCGGGGACTTACAATGAGCAGTTCTTC
few	NA	TRBV5-1	TRBJ2-3	CASHNGGILTDTQYF	TGCGCCAGCCACAATGGGGGGATCCTCACAGATACGCAGTATTTT
NA	NA	TRBV10-3	TRBJ1-2	CAISEEGRTGGYTF	TGTGCCATCAGTGAGGAGGGCAGAACTGGTGGCTACACCTTC
NA	TRBD1	TRBV12-5	TRBJ1-1	CASGLTRTGVAEAFF	TGTGCTAGTGGTTTGACTAGGACAGGGGTCGCTGAAGCTTTCTTT
NA	TRBD2	TRBV27	TRBJ2-1	CASRRLAVNEQFF	TGTGCCAGCAGGCGACTAGCGGTCAATGAGCAGTTCTTC
NA	NA	TRBV5-4	TRBJ1-2	CASSLAGVIGGGYTF	TGTGCCAGCAGCTTGGCCGGGGTAATAGGAGGAGGCTACACCTTC
once	TRBD2	TRBV3-1/TRBV3-2	TRBJ2-5	CASTQGREGSGETQYF	TGTGCCAGCACCCAGGGGCGGGAGGGATCAGGAGAGACCCAGTACTTC
NA	NA	TRBV6-2/TRBV6-3	TRBJ2-5	CASSPLLEGGGETQYF	TGTGCCAGCAGTCCCCTCCTTGAAGGCGGCGGGGAGACCCAGTACTTC
NA	NA	TRBV4-3	TRBJ2-3	CASSQDNQGPDTQYF	TGCGCCAGCAGCCAAGATAATCAGGGGCCAGATACGCAGTATTTT
NA	TRBD1	TRBV7-3	TRBJ1-1	CASSSDRGVNTEAFF	TGTGCCAGCAGCTCTGACAGGGGAGTTAACACTGAAGCTTTCTTT
NA	NA	TRBV30	TRBJ1-4	CAWSAPGTNNEKLFF	TGTGCCTGGAGCGCTCCGGGTACAAATAATGAAAAACTGTTTTTT
NA	NA	TRBV10-1	TRBJ1-6	CASRTGSHSPLHF	TGCGCCAGCAGGACAGGTTCTCATTCACCCCTCCACTTT
NA	NA	TRBV10-2	TRBJ1-1	CASSVGGNTEAFF	TGCGCCAGCAGTGTGGGGGGTAACACTGAAGCTTTCTTT
NA	TRBD1	TRBV4-1	TRBJ1-5	CASSQEMTPGQGARQPQHF	TGCGCCAGCAGCCAAGAGATGACCCCGGGACAGGGGGCGCGTCAGCCCCAGCATTTT
NA	TRBD2	TRBV6-5	TRBJ2-2	CASSSLWGTSGSMFF	TGTGCCAGCAGTTCCCTTTGGGGGACTAGCGGGTCGATGTTTTTT
NA	NA	TRBV27	TRBJ2-1	CASSLLPNEQFF	TGTGCCAGCAGTCTCCTCCCTAATGAGCAGTTCTTC
NA	NA	TRBV7-8	TRBJ2-5	CASSLLRQRQETQYF	TGTGCCAGCAGCCTACTGCGACAGAGACAAGAGACCCAGTACTTC
NA	TRBD1	TRBV6-5	TRBJ1-1	CATRPLTGDTEAFF	TGTGCCACCAGACCCTTGACAGGGGACACTGAAGCTTTCTTT
NA	TRBD1	TRBV19	TRBJ1-2	CASRGQGGNYGYTF	TGTGCCAGCAGGGGACAGGGGGGAAACTATGGCTACACCTTC
once	NA	TRBV28	TRBJ2-7	CASRVQYEQYF	TGTGCCAGCAGGGTTCAGTACGAGCAGTACTTC